Listed below are T cell receptor beta chains from one sample, sequenced in a study of blood T cells in healthy people across ages. TCRdb used MiXCR to reprocess the 5' RACE reads, holding one entry per CDR3 protein. Of over a million distinct CDR3 sequences listed, under 30% were seen once; the top ten hold about 0.69%. In addition, the sample was reused for a study of T cells of mothers and their children.

Specimen: blood. These receptors were taken from a girl aged 2-10 years in good health. CDR3s include the opening cysteine and the closing phenylalanine or tryptophan. The order of the fields is J gene, V gene, CDR3 protein.

TRBJ1-1	TRBV28	CASRTYPWGPRTEAFF
TRBJ2-7	TRBV29-1	CSVEVWGSPYEQYF
TRBJ1-2	TRBV29-1	CSVVSGTGGYTF
TRBJ2-5	TRBV7-2	CASSPMGLIQETQYF
TRBJ2-7	TRBV15	CATGAGGSYEQYF
-	TRBV27	CASRPPSGSYEQYF
TRBJ2-5	TRBV7-3	CASSFPLLAVQETQYF
TRBJ1-2	TRBV20-1	CSARERTASGYTF
-	TRBV7-2	CASSLVGASGSYEQYF
TRBJ2-3	TRBV12-3/TRBV12-4	CANSPTPDTDTQYF
TRBJ2-6	TRBV7-2	CASSSQDSGANVLTF
TRBJ2-2	TRBV4-3	CASSQDRLTGGIGELFF
TRBJ2-7	TRBV7-3	CASSLTTNRDGVHEQYF
TRBJ2-1	TRBV12-3/TRBV12-4	CASSPLSPYNEQFF
TRBJ1-1	TRBV5-1	CASSPRQGALLNTEAFF
TRBJ2-1	TRBV20-1	CSAPKWGEQFF
TRBJ1-1	TRBV19	CASSIGQGITEAFF
TRBJ2-3	TRBV12-3/TRBV12-4	CASSLVAGFADMQYF
TRBJ2-1	TRBV20-1	CSARRTGGVSYNEQFF
TRBJ1-4	TRBV28	CASSLGISVEKLFF
TRBJ2-7	TRBV7-2	CASSLAAGTYEQYF
TRBJ1-2	TRBV7-6	CASSVDPLNGYTF
TRBJ1-4	TRBV7-8	CASRPGSTTNEKLFF
TRBJ2-1	TRBV5-1	CASSLVGNNEQFF
TRBJ1-2	TRBV5-1	CASSFSGENYGYTF
TRBJ2-5	TRBV6-5	CASSSGRWRRSQETQYF
TRBJ1-5	TRBV2	CASSVGPQGPQHF
TRBJ2-3	TRBV7-3	CASSSSDSGSTDTQYF
TRBJ2-1	TRBV20-1	CSARDKNMAGRGQSWEQFF
TRBJ1-1	TRBV7-2	CASRSVPGNEAFF
TRBJ1-5	TRBV7-2	CASSPTQGPQPQHF
TRBJ2-7	TRBV6-2/TRBV6-3	CASRRAGAPHEQYF
TRBJ1-1	TRBV6-1	CASSERGERGFF
TRBJ2-1	TRBV9	CASSVRGLEAYNEQFF
TRBJ1-6	TRBV6-1	CASSADGGSPLHF
TRBJ2-1	TRBV27	CKTASYNEQFF
TRBJ2-1	TRBV28	CASNPFDGLYNEQFF
TRBJ2-7	TRBV6-2/TRBV6-3	CASSELDPGGEQYF
TRBJ1-2	TRBV7-9	CASSLDGVRGYTF
TRBJ1-2	TRBV5-1	CASSLEYSGYTF
TRBJ1-5	TRBV27	CASSLASGDNQPQHF
TRBJ2-6	TRBV27	CASSLSPVQRVGRSGANVLTF
-	TRBV7-9	CASAGAGESYEQYF
TRBJ2-7	TRBV28	CATTLGTYLYEQYF
TRBJ2-5	TRBV9	CASSVAPGIETQYF
TRBJ2-5	TRBV2	CASRLTSGSGETQYF
TRBJ2-3	TRBV5-1	CASSGGLAGVLDTQYF
TRBJ2-1	TRBV5-8	CASDTHNEQFF
TRBJ2-7	TRBV10-3	CAIDDCEQYF
TRBJ2-3	TRBV5-1	CASSLGLGLSTDTQYF
TRBJ1-4	TRBV29-1	CSARDSRANEELFF
TRBJ2-5	TRBV7-2	CVSSSGAPVRTQYF
-	TRBV12-3/TRBV12-4	CASSPGTTTYNEQFF
TRBJ2-1	TRBV7-6	CASSPSGEHNEQFF
TRBJ2-5	TRBV4-3	CASSQDRLSGTQYF
TRBJ2-1	TRBV7-3	CASSSGTSRGDGQFF
-	TRBV18	CASRGIGLAGHEQFF
TRBJ1-1	TRBV2	CASRTEGGGTEAFF
TRBJ2-2	TRBV29-1	CSVGTDTGELFF